This TCR beta chain was retrieved from a study of blood T cell repertoires in COVID-19. The germline CDR1 and CDR2 sequences are MGHRA and YSYEKL. The CDR3 extends over 14 amino acids. Trimming left V 0 bases short and J 3 bases short, with 6 bases between. This table comes from immunoSEQ multiplex PCR, and its TCRdb copy is limited to in-frame clones, with some not included. Of fewer than 500,000 clones in the sample, roughly 89% were seen once. This receptor was identified in a woman in her twenties or thirties with active or convalescent COVID-19. Sequencing was done on a sample of peripheral blood. The rearrangement uses TRBV4-1 and TRBJ1-3, with D hard to call. CDR3 sequence reads: CASSQEAFGNTIYF. DNA for the CDR3: TGCGCCAGCAGCCAAGAAGCCTTTGGAAACACCATATATTTT.